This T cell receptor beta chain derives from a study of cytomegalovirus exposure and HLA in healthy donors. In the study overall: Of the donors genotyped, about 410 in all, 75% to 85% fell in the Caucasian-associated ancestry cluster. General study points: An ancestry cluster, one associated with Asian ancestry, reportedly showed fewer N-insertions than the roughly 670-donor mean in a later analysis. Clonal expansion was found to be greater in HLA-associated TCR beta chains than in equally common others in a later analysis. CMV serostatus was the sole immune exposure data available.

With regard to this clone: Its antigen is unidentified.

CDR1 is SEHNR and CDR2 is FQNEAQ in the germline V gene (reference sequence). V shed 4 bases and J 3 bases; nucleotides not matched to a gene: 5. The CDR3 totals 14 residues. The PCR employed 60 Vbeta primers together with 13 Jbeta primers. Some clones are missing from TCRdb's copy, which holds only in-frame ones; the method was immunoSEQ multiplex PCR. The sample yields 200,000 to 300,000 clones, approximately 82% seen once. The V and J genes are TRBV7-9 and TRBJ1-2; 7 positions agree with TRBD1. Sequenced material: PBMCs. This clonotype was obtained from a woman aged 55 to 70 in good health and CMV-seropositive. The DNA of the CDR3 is TGTGCCAGCAGCTACGACAGGGCTGACTATGGCTACACCTTC. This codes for CASSYDRADYGYTF.